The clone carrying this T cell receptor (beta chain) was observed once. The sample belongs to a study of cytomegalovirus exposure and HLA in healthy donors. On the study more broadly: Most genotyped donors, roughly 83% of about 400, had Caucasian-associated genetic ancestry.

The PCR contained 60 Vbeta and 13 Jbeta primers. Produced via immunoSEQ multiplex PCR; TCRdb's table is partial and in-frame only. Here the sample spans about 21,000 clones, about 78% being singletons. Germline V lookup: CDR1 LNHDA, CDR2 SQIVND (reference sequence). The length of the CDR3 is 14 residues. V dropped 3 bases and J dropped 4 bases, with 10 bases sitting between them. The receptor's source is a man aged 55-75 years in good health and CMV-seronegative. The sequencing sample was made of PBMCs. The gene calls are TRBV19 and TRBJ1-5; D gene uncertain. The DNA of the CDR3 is TGTGCCAGTAGTATGACTCCTCGGAATCAGCCCCAGCATTTT. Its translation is CASSMTPRNQPQHF.